The T cell receptor (beta chain) under discussion was sequenced for a study of PD-1 blockade in classical Hodgkin lymphoma. The protocol was immunoSEQ multiplex PCR, while the TCRdb copy is restricted to in-frame clones and leaves out a portion. The data contain 100,000 or so clones, approximately 89% of them singletons. Regarding the study as a whole: With CD4+ cells, TCR diversity rose significantly by C4D1, but not with CD8+ cells. TCR diversity at baseline was reported to be reduced in newly diagnosed patients relative to healthy donors.

The sample's time point: cycle 4 day 1 (C4D1), after more than five weeks of nivolumab. Each patient's relapse followed autologous stem cell transplantation, and brentuximab vedotin exposure varied. The CDR3 contains 18 residues. V shed 1 base and J 4 bases; nucleotides not matched to a gene: 9. CDR1 is SGHRS and CDR2 is YFSETQ in the germline V gene. Details on this clone: Its cognate antigen is unknown.

The chain recombines TRBV5-1 with TRBJ2-2; 11 bases map to TRBD2. The sequence derives from a human donor with classical Hodgkin lymphoma. Sequencing was performed on peripheral blood mononuclear cells (PBMCs), taken before the fourth cycle of nivolumab. This CDR3 reads CASSLQTSGTTFTGELFF. CDR3 DNA: TGCGCCAGCAGCTTGCAGACTAGCGGGACTACGTTCACCGGGGAGCTGTTTTTT. Full variable domain (remainder filled in from reference TRBV5-1 and TRBJ2-2): KAGVTQTPRYLIKTRGQQVTLSCSPISGHRSVSWYQQTPGQGLQFLFEYFSETQRNKGNFPGRFSGRQFSNSRSEMNVSTLELGDSALYLCASSLQTSGTTFTGELFFGEGSRLTVL.